These T cell receptor beta chains were read from a single sample in a study of control samples from healthy donors and cancer patients. Clones were sequenced by immunoSEQ multiplex PCR, and TCRdb holds only the in-frame ones, with some missing. Of about 51,000 clones listed, around nine tenths are singletons. Material for sequencing was PBMCs. The receptor set was obtained from a man over 45 with head and neck cancer. CDR3s include the opening cysteine and the closing phenylalanine or tryptophan. A D gene is named only where the DNA matches it firmly. A row's size may be missing; if present it is once, few, many or a size class.

clone_size | j_call | v_call | d_call | cdr3_nt | cdr3_aa
- | TRBJ1-6 | TRBV7-2 | - | TGTGCCAGCAGCCCAGAGGGGGGGCGGTCACCCCTCCACTTT | CASSPEGGRSPLHF
- | TRBJ1-4 | TRBV5-4 | - | TGTGCCAGCAGCTTGGGGGGGACCTCTAATGAAAAACTGTTTTTT | CASSLGGTSNEKLFF
- | TRBJ2-1 | TRBV4-1 | - | TGCGCCAGCAGCCAAGATATTCGCCAGGTCAATGAGCAGTTCTTC | CASSQDIRQVNEQFF
- | TRBJ2-6 | TRBV7-2 | - | TGTGCCAGCAGCTTAGCATTCGCAGGGGTGACTGGGGCCAACGTCCTGACTTTC | CASSLAFAGVTGANVLTF
- | TRBJ1-3 | TRBV6-5 | TRBD1 | TGTGCCAGCAGTTCGCGTGGACAGGTTAAAGGAAACACCATATATTTT | CASSSRGQVKGNTIYF
- | TRBJ1-1 | TRBV30 | TRBD1 | TGTGCCTGGCTACAGGGGGTAAAAGCTTTCTTT | CAWLQGVKAFF
- | TRBJ2-7 | TRBV6-5 | TRBD1 | TGTGCCAGCTTCCCGGGGACAGGGAGGAGGGAGCAGTACTTC | CASFPGTGRREQYF
- | TRBJ1-5 | TRBV28 | - | TGTGCCAGCAGCTCCATGACGGGCCAGCCCCAGCATTTT | CASSSMTGQPQHF
- | TRBJ2-2 | TRBV4-1 | TRBD2 | TGCGCCAGCAGCCAAACTAGCGGGAGTGGCACCGGGGAGCTGTTTTTT | CASSQTSGSGTGELFF
- | TRBJ1-4 | TRBV29-1 | - | TGCAGCGCCCCAGGTGCAACTAATGAAAAACTGTTTTTT | CSAPGATNEKLFF
- | TRBJ2-3 | TRBV20-1 | - | TGCAGTGCTACACCGGAAGATACGCAGTATTTT | CSATPEDTQYF
- | TRBJ2-3 | TRBV6-5 | - | TGTGCCAGCAGTTCGCGGACAGCTCTGGATACGCAGTATTTT | CASSSRTALDTQYF
- | TRBJ2-1 | TRBV28 | - | TGTGCCAGCTGCCCTGGGACCAGGCCCTTCAATGAGCAGTTCTTC | CASCPGTRPFNEQFF
- | TRBJ2-5 | TRBV7-2 | TRBD2 | TGTGCCAGCAGCTTAGAAGCGGGGGTAGAGACCCAGTACTTC | CASSLEAGVETQYF
few | TRBJ2-3 | TRBV19 | TRBD2 | TGTGCCAGTAGTCCAACCAAGCGGGGGGTTAACACAGATACGCAGTATTTT | CASSPTKRGVNTDTQYF
- | TRBJ1-4 | TRBV7-9 | - | TGTGCCAGCAGCTCTCGGGCGGGGGAAAAACTGTTTTTT | CASSSRAGEKLFF
- | TRBJ1-1 | TRBV30 | TRBD1 | TGTGCCTGGAGGAGCGGACAGGGAGCTTTCTTT | CAWRSGQGAFF
- | TRBJ1-2 | TRBV27 | - | TGTGCCAGTCAGGGTTTCTATGGCTACACCTTC | CASQGFYGYTF
- | TRBJ1-6 | TRBV19 | TRBD1 | TGTGCCAGTAGTACGGACAGGGGTGAGTCACCCCTCCACTTT | CASSTDRGESPLHF
- | TRBJ2-1 | TRBV7-9 | - | TGTGCCAGCAGCTTCGGAATGGGAGTTCACAATGAGCAGTTCTTC | CASSFGMGVHNEQFF
- | TRBJ1-6 | TRBV10-2 | - | TGCGCCAGCAGTCAATTACAGGGTACCTATAATTCACCCCTCCACTTT | CASSQLQGTYNSPLHF
once | TRBJ2-7 | TRBV6-5 | TRBD2 | TGTGCCAGCAGTTACACAAGACTAGCGGAGCAGTACTTC | CASSYTRLAEQYF
- | TRBJ2-3 | TRBV7-6 | TRBD2 | TGTGCCAGCAGCCGACTTAGCGGGAGACGGACAGATACGCAGTATTTT | CASSRLSGRRTDTQYF
- | TRBJ2-2 | TRBV7-3 | - | TGTGCCAGCAGCCTCTCCGGACCAACCGGGGAGCTGTTTTTT | CASSLSGPTGELFF
- | TRBJ2-3 | TRBV6-5 | - | TGTGCCAGCAGTCCCATGCGGGCAGATACGCAGTATTTT | CASSPMRADTQYF
- | TRBJ2-1 | TRBV5-1 | TRBD2 | TGCGCCAGCAGCTTAGCGGGGACTAGCGGAAACAATGAGCAGTTCTTC | CASSLAGTSGNNEQFF
- | TRBJ1-2 | TRBV30 | TRBD1 | TGTGCCTGGGCCGAGACAGGGGGCGGCTACACCTTC | CAWAETGGGYTF
- | TRBJ2-1 | TRBV6-1 | - | TGTGCCAGCAGTTCTTGGGGAAATGAGCAGTTCTTC | CASSSWGNEQFF
- | TRBJ1-2 | TRBV19 | - | TGTGCCAGTAGTATGATGGGGGGAACTAACTATGGCTACACCTTC | CASSMMGGTNYGYTF
- | TRBJ1-5 | TRBV27 | TRBD1 | TGTGCCAGCAGTTTATCACTGACAGGGAGCAATCAGCCCCAGCATTTT | CASSLSLTGSNQPQHF
- | TRBJ1-5 | TRBV5-4 | - | TGTGCCAGCAGCCACGGAGGGGACGGCCAGCCCCAGCATTTT | CASSHGGDGQPQHF
- | TRBJ2-1 | TRBV11-3 | - | TGTGCCAGCAGCTTTTCTCAAAACGAGCAGTTCTTC | CASSFSQNEQFF
- | TRBJ2-6 | TRBV9 | - | TGTGCCAGCAGCGCAAAGGGGGGGCCTGGGGCCAACGTCCTGACTTTC | CASSAKGGPGANVLTF
- | TRBJ2-1 | TRBV6-4 | TRBD2 | TGTGCCAGCAGTGAACTAGCGGGAGCGACCAATGAGCAGTTCTTC | CASSELAGATNEQFF
- | TRBJ2-1 | TRBV7-2 | TRBD2 | TGTGCCAGCAGCCCGGGACTAGCGGGAGGTAATGAGCAGTTCTTC | CASSPGLAGGNEQFF
- | TRBJ2-1 | TRBV14 | TRBD1 | TGTGCCAGCAGCCCACAGGGGAACTCCTACAATGAGCAGTTCTTC | CASSPQGNSYNEQFF
- | TRBJ1-4 | TRBV7-9 | TRBD1 | TGTGCCAGCAGCCCAGGCCCGGGACAGGGGCAATGGGGTGAAAAACTGTTTTTT | CASSPGPGQGQWGEKLFF
- | TRBJ2-6 | TRBV2 | - | TGTGCCAGCAGGAGCGAGACTGGGGCCAACGTCCTGACTTTC | CASRSETGANVLTF
- | TRBJ2-1 | TRBV30 | - | TGTGCCTGGACCGCCCCCAGTTACAATGAGCAGTTCTTC | CAWTAPSYNEQFF
- | TRBJ1-2 | TRBV28 | TRBD1 | TGTGCCAGCAATCCCCTGATAAGGACAGGGGGCTTTGGCTACACCTTC | CASNPLIRTGGFGYTF
- | TRBJ1-5 | TRBV5-1 | TRBD1 | TGCGCCAGCAGCCCTGGACAGGAAGGTCAGCCCCAGCATTTT | CASSPGQEGQPQHF